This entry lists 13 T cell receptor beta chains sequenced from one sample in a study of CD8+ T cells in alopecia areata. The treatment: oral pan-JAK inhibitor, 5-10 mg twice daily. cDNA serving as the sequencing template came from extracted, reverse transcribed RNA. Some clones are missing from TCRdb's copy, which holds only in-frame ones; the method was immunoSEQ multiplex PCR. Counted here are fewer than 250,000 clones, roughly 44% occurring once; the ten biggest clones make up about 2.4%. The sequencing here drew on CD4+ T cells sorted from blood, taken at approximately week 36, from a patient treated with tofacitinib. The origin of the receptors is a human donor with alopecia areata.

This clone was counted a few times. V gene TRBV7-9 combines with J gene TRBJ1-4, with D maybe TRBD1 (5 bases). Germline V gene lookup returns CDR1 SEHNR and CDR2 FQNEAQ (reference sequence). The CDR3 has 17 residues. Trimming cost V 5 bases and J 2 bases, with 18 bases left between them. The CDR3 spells CASSDSGGAYTNEKLFF. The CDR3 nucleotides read TGTGCCAGCAGCGACTCGGGGGGAGCTTATACTAATGAAAAACTGTTTTTT.

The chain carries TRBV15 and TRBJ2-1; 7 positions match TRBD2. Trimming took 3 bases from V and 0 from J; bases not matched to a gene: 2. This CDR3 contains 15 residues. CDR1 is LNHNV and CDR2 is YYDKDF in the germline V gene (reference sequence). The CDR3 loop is CATSRSGTSYNEQFF. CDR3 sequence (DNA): TGTGCCACCAGCAGGAGCGGGACCTCCTACAATGAGCAGTTCTTC.

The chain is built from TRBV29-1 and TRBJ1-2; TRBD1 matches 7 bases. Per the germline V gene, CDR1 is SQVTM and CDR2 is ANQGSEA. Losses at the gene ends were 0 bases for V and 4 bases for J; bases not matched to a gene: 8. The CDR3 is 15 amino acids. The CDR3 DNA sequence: TGCAGCGTTGAAGAAGGAGCAGGGGGTATCTATGGCTACACCTTC. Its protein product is CSVEEGAGGIYGYTF.

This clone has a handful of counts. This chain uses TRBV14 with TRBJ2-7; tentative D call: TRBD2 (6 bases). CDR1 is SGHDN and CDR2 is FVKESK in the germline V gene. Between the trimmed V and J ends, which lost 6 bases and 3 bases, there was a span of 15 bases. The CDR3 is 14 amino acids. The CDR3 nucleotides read TGTGCCAGCAGTCCGCTTGGAGGGTACTACGAGCAGTACTTC. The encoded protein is CASSPLGGYYEQYF.

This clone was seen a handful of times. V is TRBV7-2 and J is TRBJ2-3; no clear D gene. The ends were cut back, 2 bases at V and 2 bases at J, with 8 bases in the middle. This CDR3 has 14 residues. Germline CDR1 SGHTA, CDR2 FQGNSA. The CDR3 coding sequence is TGTGCCAGCAGCTTACGTGTCCACACAGATACGCAGTATTTT. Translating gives CASSLRVHTDTQYF.

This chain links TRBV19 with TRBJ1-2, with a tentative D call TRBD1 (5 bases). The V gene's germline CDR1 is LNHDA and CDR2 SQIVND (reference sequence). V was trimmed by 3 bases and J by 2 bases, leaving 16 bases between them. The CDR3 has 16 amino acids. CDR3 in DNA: TGTGCCAGTAGTATCGCCTCAGGGATACCCAACTATGGCTACACCTTC. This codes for CASSIASGIPNYGYTF.

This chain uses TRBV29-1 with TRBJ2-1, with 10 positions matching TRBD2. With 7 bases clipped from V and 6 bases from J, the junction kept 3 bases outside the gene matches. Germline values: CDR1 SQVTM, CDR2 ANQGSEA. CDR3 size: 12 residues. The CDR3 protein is CSAASGSNEQFF. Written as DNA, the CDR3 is TGCAGCGCTGCTAGCGGGAGCAATGAGCAGTTCTTC.

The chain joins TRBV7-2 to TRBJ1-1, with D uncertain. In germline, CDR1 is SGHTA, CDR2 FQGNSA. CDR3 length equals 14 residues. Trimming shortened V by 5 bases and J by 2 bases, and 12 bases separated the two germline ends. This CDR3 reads CASSKWAVNTEAFF. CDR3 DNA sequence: TGTGCCAGCAGCAAATGGGCGGTTAACACTGAAGCTTTCTTT. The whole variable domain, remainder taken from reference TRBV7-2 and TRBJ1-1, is GAGVSQSPSNKVTEKGKDVELRCDPISGHTALYWYRQSLGQGLEFLIYFQGNSAPDKSGLPSDRFSAERTGGSVSTLTIQRTQQEDSAVYLCASSKWAVNTEAFFGQGTRLTVV.

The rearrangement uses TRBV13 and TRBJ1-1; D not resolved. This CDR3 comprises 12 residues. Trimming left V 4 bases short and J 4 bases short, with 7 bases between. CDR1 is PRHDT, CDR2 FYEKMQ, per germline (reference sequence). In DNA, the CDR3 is TGTGCCAGCAGCTCATTCCCCACTGAAGCTTTCTTT. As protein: CASSSFPTEAFF.

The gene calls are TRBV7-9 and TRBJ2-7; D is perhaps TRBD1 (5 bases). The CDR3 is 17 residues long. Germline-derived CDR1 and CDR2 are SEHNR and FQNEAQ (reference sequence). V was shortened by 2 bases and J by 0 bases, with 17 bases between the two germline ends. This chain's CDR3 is CASSLLIRGRSSYEQYF. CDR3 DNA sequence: TGTGCCAGCAGCTTATTAATAAGGGGCCGAAGCTCCTACGAGCAGTACTTC.

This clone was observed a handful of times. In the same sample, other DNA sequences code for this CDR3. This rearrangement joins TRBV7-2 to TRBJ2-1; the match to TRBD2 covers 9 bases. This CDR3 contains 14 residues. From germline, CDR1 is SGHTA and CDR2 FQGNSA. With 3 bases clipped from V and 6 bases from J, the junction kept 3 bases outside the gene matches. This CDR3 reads CASSLGTSPNEQFF. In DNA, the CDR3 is TGTGCCAGCAGCTTGGGGACTAGCCCCAATGAGCAGTTCTTC.

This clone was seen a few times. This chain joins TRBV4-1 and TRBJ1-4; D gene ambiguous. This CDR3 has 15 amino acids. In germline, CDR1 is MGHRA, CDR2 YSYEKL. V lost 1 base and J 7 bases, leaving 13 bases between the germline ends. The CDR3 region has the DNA TGCGCCAGCAGCCAAGGGACTTTCAGAGTTGAAAAACTGTTTTTT. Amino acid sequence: CASSQGTFRVEKLFF.

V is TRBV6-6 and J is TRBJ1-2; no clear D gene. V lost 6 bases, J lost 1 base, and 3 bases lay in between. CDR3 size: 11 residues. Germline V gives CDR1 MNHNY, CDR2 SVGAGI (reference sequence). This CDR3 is CASRINYGYTF. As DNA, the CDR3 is TGTGCCAGCAGGATTAACTATGGCTACACCTTC.